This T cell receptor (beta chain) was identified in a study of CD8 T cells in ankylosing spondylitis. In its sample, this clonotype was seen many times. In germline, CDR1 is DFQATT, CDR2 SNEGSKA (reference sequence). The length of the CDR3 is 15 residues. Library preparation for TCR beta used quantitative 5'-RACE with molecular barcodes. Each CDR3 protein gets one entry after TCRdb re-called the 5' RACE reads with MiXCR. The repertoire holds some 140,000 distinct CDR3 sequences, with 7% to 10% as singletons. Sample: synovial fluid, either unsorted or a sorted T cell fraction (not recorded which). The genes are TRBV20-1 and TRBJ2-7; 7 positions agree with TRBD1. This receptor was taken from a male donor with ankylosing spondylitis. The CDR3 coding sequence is TGCAGCTTAAACCCAGGGGGTCCGAGTTCCTACGAGCAGTACTTC. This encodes CSLNPGGPSSYEQYF.